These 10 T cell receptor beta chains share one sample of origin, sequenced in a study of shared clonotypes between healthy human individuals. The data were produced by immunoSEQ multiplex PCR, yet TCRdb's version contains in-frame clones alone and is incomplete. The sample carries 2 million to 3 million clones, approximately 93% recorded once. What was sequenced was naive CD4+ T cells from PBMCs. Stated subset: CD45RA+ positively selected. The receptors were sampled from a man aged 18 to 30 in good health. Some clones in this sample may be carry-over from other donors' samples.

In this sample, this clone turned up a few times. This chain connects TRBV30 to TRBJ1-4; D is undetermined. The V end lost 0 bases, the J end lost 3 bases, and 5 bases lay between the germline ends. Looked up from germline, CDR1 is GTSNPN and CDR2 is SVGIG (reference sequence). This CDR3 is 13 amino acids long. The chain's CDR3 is CAWSVRANEKLFF. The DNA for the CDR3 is TGTGCCTGGAGTGTAAGGGCTAATGAAAAACTGTTTTTT.

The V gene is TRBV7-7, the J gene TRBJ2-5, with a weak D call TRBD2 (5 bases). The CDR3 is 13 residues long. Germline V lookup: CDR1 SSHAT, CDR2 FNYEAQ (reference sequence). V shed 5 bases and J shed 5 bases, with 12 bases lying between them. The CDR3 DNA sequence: TGTGCCAGCAGCCAAGTTCGGGGTGAGACCCAGTACTTC. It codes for CASSQVRGETQYF.

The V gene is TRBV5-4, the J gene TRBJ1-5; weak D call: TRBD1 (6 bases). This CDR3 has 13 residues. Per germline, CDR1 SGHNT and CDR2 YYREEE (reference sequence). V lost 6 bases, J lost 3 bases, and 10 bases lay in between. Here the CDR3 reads CASMGGPNQPQHF. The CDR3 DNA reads TGTGCCAGCATGGGGGGGCCCAATCAGCCCCAGCATTTT.

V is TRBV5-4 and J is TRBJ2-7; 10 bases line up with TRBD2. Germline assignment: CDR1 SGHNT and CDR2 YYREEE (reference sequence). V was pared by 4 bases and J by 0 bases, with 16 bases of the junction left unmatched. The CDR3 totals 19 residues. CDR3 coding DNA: TGTGCCAGCAGCGTCTCACCCTATAGTAGCGGGGGGAGCTCCTACGAGCAGTACTTC. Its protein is CASSVSPYSSGGSSYEQYF.

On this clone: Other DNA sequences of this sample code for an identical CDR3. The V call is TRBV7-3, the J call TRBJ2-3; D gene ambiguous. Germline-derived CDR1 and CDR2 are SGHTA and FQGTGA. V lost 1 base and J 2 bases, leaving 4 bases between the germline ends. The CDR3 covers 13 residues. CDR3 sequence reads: CASSLSITDTQYF. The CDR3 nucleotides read TGTGCCAGCAGCTTAAGTATCACAGATACGCAGTATTTT.

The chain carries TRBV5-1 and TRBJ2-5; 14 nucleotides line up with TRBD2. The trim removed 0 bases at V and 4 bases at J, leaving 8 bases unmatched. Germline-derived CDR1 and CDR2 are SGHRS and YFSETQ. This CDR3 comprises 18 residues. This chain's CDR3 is CASSLGGLAGGSGETQYF. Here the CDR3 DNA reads TGCGCCAGCAGCTTGGGTGGACTAGCGGGAGGCAGTGGAGAGACCCAGTACTTC.

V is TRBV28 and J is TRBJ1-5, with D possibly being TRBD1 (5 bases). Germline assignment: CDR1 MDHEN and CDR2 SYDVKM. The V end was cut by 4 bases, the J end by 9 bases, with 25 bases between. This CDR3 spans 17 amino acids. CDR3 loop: CASSSVGRITLGGPQHF. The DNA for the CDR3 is TGTGCCAGCAGTTCCGTGGGCAGGATCACGCTGGGGGGGCCCCAGCATTTT.

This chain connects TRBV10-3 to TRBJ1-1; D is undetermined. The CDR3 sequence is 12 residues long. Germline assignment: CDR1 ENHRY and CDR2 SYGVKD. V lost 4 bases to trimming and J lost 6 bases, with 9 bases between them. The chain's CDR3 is CAISGKGPEAFF. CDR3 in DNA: TGTGCCATCAGTGGTAAGGGCCCTGAAGCTTTCTTT.

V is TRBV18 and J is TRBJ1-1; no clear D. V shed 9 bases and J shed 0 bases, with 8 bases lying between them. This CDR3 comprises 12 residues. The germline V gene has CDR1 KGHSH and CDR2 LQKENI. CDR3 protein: CASTSLNTEAFF. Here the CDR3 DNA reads TGTGCCAGTACTTCACTGAACACTGAAGCTTTCTTT.

The CDR3 DNA sequence: TGTGCCAGCAGCCCTCGAGGGGGAGTAGGCTATGGCTACACCTTC. It codes for CASSPRGGVGYGYTF. The chain links TRBV7-2 to TRBJ1-2, with D maybe TRBD1 (6 bases). CDR3 size: 15 residues. V lost 5 bases and J lost 4, with 17 bases in between. CDR1 is SGHTA, CDR2 FQGNSA, per germline.